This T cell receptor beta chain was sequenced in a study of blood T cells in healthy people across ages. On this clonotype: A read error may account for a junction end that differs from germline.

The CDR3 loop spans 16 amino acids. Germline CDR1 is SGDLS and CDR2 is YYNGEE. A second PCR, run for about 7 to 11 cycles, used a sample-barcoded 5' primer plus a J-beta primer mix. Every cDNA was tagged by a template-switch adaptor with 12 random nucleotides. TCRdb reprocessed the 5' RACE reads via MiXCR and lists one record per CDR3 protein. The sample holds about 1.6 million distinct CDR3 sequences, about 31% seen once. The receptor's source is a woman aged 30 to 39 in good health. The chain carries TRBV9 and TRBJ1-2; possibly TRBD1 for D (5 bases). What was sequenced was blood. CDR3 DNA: TGTGCCAGCAGCGTAGATAATAGACGGGGGAACTATGGCCACACCTTC. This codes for CASSVDNRRGNYGHTF.